The following is a T cell receptor beta chain sequence with its context. No cognate antigen has been identified for it. Base qualities are not recorded, but no much larger clone differs from it by a single base. The library relied on the immunoSEQ multiplex PCR assay. The multiplex PCR relied on a mix of 60 forward primers for TCR Vbeta segments and 13 reverse primers for TCR Jbeta segments. The CDR3 region of rearranged TCR beta genes was amplified from genomic DNA by a multiplex PCR assay. The Illumina HiSeq System was used to sequence the amplified TCR beta libraries as 87-base-pair reads. As for the authors' bioinformatics: A later analysis tallied roughly 80 million unique TCR beta chains across the 666 repertoires, and 10 million to 11 million of those chains were shared by two or more donors. A nearest-neighbor algorithm error-corrected the raw reads and collapsed the reads into unique sequences, merging closely related sequences to remove PCR and sequencing errors. To assign V, D and J gene segments, CDR3 sequences were aligned to IMGT reference sequences. For a sequence to be retained, a match of at least six nucleotides was required to both a V gene segment and a J gene segment. A rearrangement counted as productive if the CDR3 had no stop codons and remained in frame with V and J, and every other rearrangement counted as non-productive. CDR3 was defined by IMGT convention, running from the second conserved V-encoded cysteine to the conserved J-encoded phenylalanine. The earlier analysis of about 570 of the donors excluded any sequence lacking an unambiguous match to a single V gene segment. In an earlier analysis of approximately 610 of the donors, V segments were called functional above 56.7% productive rearrangements and were called segregating when the between-donor standard deviation exceeded 5%. A statistical classification framework was built to diagnose cytomegalovirus status from the catalog of TCR beta chain sequences. A later analysis assigned V and J genes by comparing TCR nucleotide sequences with IMGT/GENE-DB human TR gene sequences. Using the TCRdist pipeline, a later analysis assigned CDR3 sequences along with most-parsimonious VDJ recombination scenarios. A later analysis defined each TCR beta chain by its CDR3 amino acid sequence plus V-gene family, and excluded reads lacking a unique V-gene family. In a later analysis, fewer than 600 highly shared, low-generation-probability nucleotide sequences were removed to address suspected cross-contamination and a sequencing artifact. In a later analysis, a clonal expansion index for each public chain was calculated from normalized within-repertoire ranks of inferred template counts. Generation probabilities in a later analysis came from a VDJ recombination model fitted to out-of-frame rearrangements, and those results were checked against IGoR. In a later analysis, hypergeometric tests were used to score TCR-TCR, TCR-HLA and TCR-CMV co-occurrence, with a repertoire-size bias correction applied to TCR pairs. A later analysis estimated false discovery rates by permuting HLA or CMV assignments 20 times. In a later analysis, co-occurring TCRs were grouped using DBSCAN, with TCRdist sequence similarity added in when clustering inside HLA-allele-positive subsets. Co-occurrence clustering excluded repertoires with fewer than 30,000 or more than 120,000 public chains, plus five with anomalous nucleotide sharing. Entries here come from immuneACCESS through TCRdb and include only in-frame sequences with V and J called. Some clones fail to appear in such tables; in the studies checked, an unresolved V gene covers under half of the shortfall, and the cause of the remainder is unknown. V and J calls and clone size are given by that table; D and trimming were obtained from the DNA. Recorded for this sample are roughly 120,000 clones; around 78% of them occurred a single time. Less than 2% of the sample lies in the top ten.

The cohort comprised some 730 healthy bone marrow donors. All cohort members were sampled while nominally healthy, although unrecorded immune exposures were likely present. The donor tested CMV seronegative, placing the donor among the 300 to 400 seronegative members of the cohort. A peripheral blood sample was collected from each donor, and TCR beta sequencing was performed on peripheral blood mononuclear cells. Genomic DNA was extracted from the blood cell samples with the Qiagen DNeasy Blood Extraction Kit. These data originate in a study of cytomegalovirus exposure and HLA in healthy donors (dated by TCRdb to 2015 to 2018). Regarding the study in general: An earlier analysis of fewer than 750 of the donors reported 276 Gb of sequence data and around 120 million unique TCR beta sequences obtained from approximately 180 million T cells. In addition to the first cohort of hundreds of subjects, a separate validation cohort of approximately 130 different subjects was used. High-throughput TCR immunosequencing, statistical association of individual TCRs with disease status, and machine learning were combined to predict cytomegalovirus infection status. Using immunosequencing, the study profiled T cell repertoires from about 620 subjects and related those repertoires to cytomegalovirus serostatus. The later analysis used no new phenotypic data to find candidate immune exposures, relying instead on TCR beta sequences and their occurrence across donors. Because of strong linkage in the cohort, roughly 5 DR-DQ haplotypes were treated as single units for association and clustering. All discovery cohort repertoires had been generated on a single sequencing platform. Donor age, sex, ethnicity and CMV serostatus were compiled together with the repertoire data. About 300 gigabases of sequencing data and approximately 93 million unique TCR sequences were included in an early release covering over 600 HLA-typed donors. Among roughly 400 genotyped donors of the cohort, an average of around 250,000 unique TCR beta nucleotide sequences was sequenced per donor, of which about 18% were non-productive. The study aimed to test whether signatures of past pathogen exposure could be identified by cataloging public T cell receptors. The number of donors typed differed by locus, with roughly 620-630 for A, B, C, DRB1 and DQB1, over 500 for DQA1, 600 to 610 for DPA1, and approximately 470 for DPB1. Of the roughly 430 genotyped donors, over 70% fell in the genetic ancestry cluster associated with self-reported Caucasian donors. Class I and class II HLA loci were covered by the typing at four-digit resolution. A later analysis re-analyzed previously published TCR beta repertoires from several hundred donors and added high-resolution HLA genotyping to study TCR occurrence patterns. Genome-wide SNP genotypes for about 60% of the roughly 700 donors were used in a later genetic analysis, which treated that subset as a discovery cohort. In an earlier analysis of 550 to 700 of the donors, high-throughput TCR beta sequencing was used to judge whether each TCR beta V gene segment behaved as functional or pseudogenic.

CDR1 MGHDK and CDR2 SYGVNS were looked up in the germline V gene. The CDR3, cysteine through phenylalanine, is 13 amino acids long. The read is trimmed to its CDR3 DNA, 39 bases read in frame from base 1. V trim: 8 bases; J trim: 1 base; unmatched bases: 1. Here is what the overall study found, with its caveats: In a later genetic analysis, fewer N-insertions in productive TCRs were reported among donors in an Asian-associated ancestry cluster than the approximately 630-donor mean. An earlier analysis of approximately 500 of the donors showed that most TCR beta V segments appeared in productive rearrangements either about 90% or about 30% of the time, which broadly matched IMGT annotations. In a later analysis, several top co-occurrence clusters were reported to appear linked to parvovirus B19, influenza, CMV and Epstein-Barr virus. A few of the identified cytomegalovirus-associated TCR beta chains were confirmed in vitro to be specific for cytomegalovirus antigens. Immune exposure information for the cohort was limited to CMV serostatus. HLA typing was unavailable for some donors at each locus, so association tests used only the typed subset. Only TCR beta chains were sequenced in this cohort, and the absence of alpha or paired-chain data limited detectable features. It was suggested by the authors that the approach could potentially be generalized to other disease states and immunological phenotypes. In a later analysis, HLA-associated TCR beta chains were found to be more clonally expanded and to have lower generation probabilities than equally common non-associated chains. In a later genetic analysis, a missense DCLRE1C variant was associated with V-gene and J-gene trimming of TCR beta chains, and the association was replicated in an independent cohort. A cluster of highly shared sequence variants was judged likely to be a technical artifact of the sequencing pipeline. A further reported finding was that TCR beta sequences accurately predicted the HLA-A and HLA-B alleles for most subjects in the first cohort. The classifier was reported to diagnose cytomegalovirus status with high specificity and sensitivity in both the original and validation cohorts. The study listed 170 or so TCR beta chains as associated with cytomegalovirus. Linkage disequilibrium might explain the correlated functional status among segregating V segments, but an unknown experimental factor could not be excluded. Presence/absence analyses assumed roughly uniform sequencing depth across donors, an assumption that may not hold. Some IMGT-functional V segments, including TRBV6-2 and TRBV6-3, could not be distinguished by the 87-base-pair reads and were therefore excluded. A later analysis found that most CMV-associated TCR beta chains appeared HLA-restricted, with HLA associations seemingly driven largely by CMV exposure. Because counts were too low, 15 to 20 rarely observed V segments, including chromosome 9 orphons, were excluded from the earlier analysis of around 590 of the donors. When HLA alleles, especially DR and DQ, strongly co-occurred, TCR associations were difficult to assign to individual alleles. According to a later analysis, TCR association rates differed among HLA loci, with DRB1 alleles showing the most associated TCRs and HLA-C alleles showing the fewest. Most TCR sequences were observed very rarely across donors, whereas some public TCRs were present in many individuals. In a later analysis, 15,000 to 20,000 TCR beta sequences were associated with specific HLA alleles at a false discovery rate of 0.05.

This receptor was obtained from a man aged 45-65 years in good health and CMV-seronegative. The chain is encoded by TRBV25-1 joined to TRBJ2-1, with TRBD2 matching 8 junction bases. Sequenced sample: PBMCs. The nucleotide sequence is TGTGCCAGCTCGGGGGGGTCCTACAATGAGCAGTTCTTC. This codes for CASSGGSYNEQFF.